Shown below are 8 T cell receptor beta chains from a single sample sequenced in a study of OX40 agonist ivuxolimab in advanced cancers. Using immunoSEQ multiplex PCR, the repertoire was profiled, and TCRdb retains in-frame clones only, with some absent. The sample lists roughly 61,000 clones; about 86% were seen once. The sample consisted of CD4+ or CD8+ T cells sorted from blood, taken in a trial of the OX40 agonist ivuxolimab. The receptor set was obtained from an adult with an advanced solid tumor such as melanoma, head and neck, liver or kidney cancer.

This CDR3 is CASSYTGTSGTNEQFF. CDR3 DNA: TGTGCCAGCAGTTACACCGGGACTAGCGGGACCAATGAGCAGTTCTTC. The rearrangement joins TRBV6-6 to TRBJ2-1; 13 bases agree with TRBD2. Germline CDR1 and CDR2: MNHNY and SVGAGI (reference sequence). J was trimmed by 6 bases and V by 2 bases; bases with no gene match: 4. The length of the CDR3 is 16 residues.

The sample holds a few counts of this clone. This chain links TRBV29-1 with TRBJ2-3; 7 nucleotides agree with TRBD1. Germline CDR1 reads SQVTM; CDR2 reads ANQGSEA. This CDR3 comprises 14 residues. The V segment lost 4 bases and the J segment 2 bases; nucleotides outside the gene matches: 6. CDR3 sequence reads: CSVGKGQYTDTQYF. The CDR3 region has the DNA TGCAGCGTTGGAAAGGGACAGTACACAGATACGCAGTATTTT.

This chain connects TRBV30 to TRBJ2-5, with D perhaps TRBD1 or TRBD2 (6 bases each). Germline lookup yields CDR1 GTSNPN and CDR2 SVGIG (reference sequence). V lost 0 bases, J lost 4 bases, and 15 bases lay in between. The CDR3 has 15 amino acids. CDR3 DNA sequence: TGTGCCTGGAGTGTTCTAACCGGGGGCGGAGAGACCCAGTACTTC. This encodes CAWSVLTGGGETQYF.

The V call is TRBV7-3, the J call TRBJ2-3; TRBD1 or TRBD2 may be the D gene (5 bases each). Trimming removed 2 bases at V and 3 bases at J, with 6 bases between. The CDR3 loop spans 13 amino acids. Germline V gene lookup returns CDR1 SGHTA and CDR2 FQGTGA. The CDR3 region is CASSLWGTDTQYF. CDR3 in DNA: TGTGCCAGCAGCTTATGGGGGACAGATACGCAGTATTTT.

The chain is built from TRBV28 and TRBJ2-1, with D perhaps assigned TRBD1 or TRBD2 (6 bases each). V was cut by 5 bases and J by 3 bases, with 14 bases left in between. Germline loops: CDR1 MDHEN, CDR2 SYDVKM. This CDR3 region has 15 residues. The CDR3 DNA sequence: TGTGCCAGCAGTGCCCCGGGGGCGGGCTACAATGAGCAGTTCTTC. Translation: CASSAPGAGYNEQFF.

This clone was observed a handful of times. The chain combines TRBV6-6 with TRBJ2-3; D not certain. The CDR3 consists of 13 residues. Trimming shortened V by 8 bases and J by 5 bases, and 14 bases separated the two germline ends. Germline V gene lookup returns CDR1 MNHNY and CDR2 SVGAGI (reference sequence). The CDR3 bases are TGTGCCAGCGTATTGGGGAACGAAGATACGCAGTATTTT. This encodes CASVLGNEDTQYF.

This CDR3 is CASSLSPTGGTEAFF. The CDR3 DNA follows: TGTGCCAGCAGCTTATCCCCAACAGGGGGCACTGAAGCTTTCTTT. This sequence joins TRBV7-9 and TRBJ1-1; 8 bases are a match to TRBD1. The V gene's germline CDR1 is SEHNR and CDR2 FQNEAQ (reference sequence). Losses at the gene ends were 2 bases for V and 4 bases for J; bases not matched to a gene: 6. The CDR3 length is 15 residues.

J is TRBJ2-7 and V is TRBV6-5; the D gene is possibly TRBD2 (6 bases). This CDR3 has 14 amino acids. The ends were cut back, 6 bases at V and 2 bases at J, with 14 bases in the middle. The V gene's germline CDR1 is MNHEY and CDR2 SVGAGI. CDR3 sequence: CASSPPGGTYEQYF. The CDR3 DNA follows: TGTGCCAGCAGCCCTCCTGGGGGGACCTACGAGCAGTACTTC.